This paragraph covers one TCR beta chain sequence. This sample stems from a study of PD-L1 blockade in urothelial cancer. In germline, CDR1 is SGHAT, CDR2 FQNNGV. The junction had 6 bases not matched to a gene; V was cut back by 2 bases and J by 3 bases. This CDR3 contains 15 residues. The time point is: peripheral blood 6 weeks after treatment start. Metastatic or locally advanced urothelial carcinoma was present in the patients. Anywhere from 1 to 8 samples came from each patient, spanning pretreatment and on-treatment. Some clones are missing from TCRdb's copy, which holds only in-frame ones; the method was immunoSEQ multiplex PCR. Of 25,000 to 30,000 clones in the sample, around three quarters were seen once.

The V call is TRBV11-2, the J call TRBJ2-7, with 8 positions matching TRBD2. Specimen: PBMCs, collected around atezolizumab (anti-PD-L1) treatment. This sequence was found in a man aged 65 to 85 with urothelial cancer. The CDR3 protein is CASSLSREGFYEQYF. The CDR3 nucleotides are TGTGCCAGCAGCTTATCCCGGGAGGGCTTCTACGAGCAGTACTTC.